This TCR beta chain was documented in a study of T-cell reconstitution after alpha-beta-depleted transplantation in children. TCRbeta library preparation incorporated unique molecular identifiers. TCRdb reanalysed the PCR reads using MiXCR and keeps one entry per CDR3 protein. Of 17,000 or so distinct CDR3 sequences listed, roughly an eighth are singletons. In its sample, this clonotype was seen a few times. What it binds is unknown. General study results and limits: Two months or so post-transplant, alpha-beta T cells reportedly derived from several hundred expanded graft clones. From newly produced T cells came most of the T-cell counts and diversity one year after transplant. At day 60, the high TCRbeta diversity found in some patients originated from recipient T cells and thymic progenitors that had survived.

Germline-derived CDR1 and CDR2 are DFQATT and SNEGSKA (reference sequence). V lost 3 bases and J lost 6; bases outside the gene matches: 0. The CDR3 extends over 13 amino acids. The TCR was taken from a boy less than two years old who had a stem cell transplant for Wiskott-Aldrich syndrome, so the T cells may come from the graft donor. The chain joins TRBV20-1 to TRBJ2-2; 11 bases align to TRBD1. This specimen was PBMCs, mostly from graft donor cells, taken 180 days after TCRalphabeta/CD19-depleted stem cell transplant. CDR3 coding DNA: TGCAGTGCTAGGGGACAGGGGGCCGGGGAGCTGTTTTTT. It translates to CSARGQGAGELFF.